Following are 22 T cell receptor beta chains from one sample sequenced in a study of cytomegalovirus exposure and HLA in healthy donors. The PCR had 60 Vbeta and 13 Jbeta primers. Profiling relied on immunoSEQ multiplex PCR, and the TCRdb table lists in-frame clones only, not all of them. Among 150,000 to 250,000 clones, approximately 85% were seen once, and the ten largest hold 5.5% to 7%. Sequenced sample: PBMCs. Receptor source: a woman in her fifties or sixties in good health and CMV-seropositive.

This clone came up a few times. The chain joins TRBV6-1 to TRBJ1-1; perhaps TRBD1 as D (5 bases). The CDR3 has 13 residues. The ends were cut back, 6 bases at V and 2 bases at J, with 10 bases in the middle. From germline, CDR1 is MNHNS and CDR2 SASEGT. The CDR3 bases are TGTGCCAGCAGCAGACAGACCAACACTGAAGCTTTCTTT. Its translation: CASSRQTNTEAFF.

J is TRBJ2-7 and V is TRBV5-1; 12 nucleotides align to TRBD2. CDR1 is SGHRS and CDR2 is YFSETQ in the germline V gene. J was trimmed by 6 bases and V by 0 bases; bases with no gene match: 10. This CDR3 spans 17 amino acids. CDR3 residues: CASSLVTTTSGRREQYF. The CDR3 DNA follows: TGCGCCAGCAGCTTGGTTACGACGACTAGCGGGAGACGCGAGCAGTACTTC.

The rearrangement uses TRBV15 and TRBJ2-5; D unresolved. Germline lookup yields CDR1 LNHNV and CDR2 YYDKDF (reference sequence). This CDR3 spans 13 amino acids. Trimming pared 0 bases from V and 9 bases from J, leaving 11 bases between. The CDR3 region is CATSRDHRVAQYF. CDR3 DNA: TGTGCCACCAGCAGAGATCACCGGGTTGCCCAGTACTTC.

V usage is TRBV15 and J usage is TRBJ1-5; D not certain. The germline V and J ends were trimmed by 0 bases and 0 bases, with 9 bases remaining between them. The CDR3 contains 16 residues. The germline CDR1 and CDR2 sequences are LNHNV and YYDKDF (reference sequence). The CDR3, as DNA: TGTGCCACCAGCAGAGATCGAGCTAATAGCAATCAGCCCCAGCATTTT. Its translation: CATSRDRANSNQPQHF.

The rearrangement joins TRBV9 to TRBJ1-2, with 8 bases identical to TRBD1. CDR1 and CDR2 from the germline V gene are SGDLS and YYNGEE. The CDR3 has 13 residues. V was pared by 6 bases and J by 5 bases, with 6 bases of the junction left unmatched. The CDR3: CASNPQGAYGYTF. The CDR3 DNA sequence: TGTGCCAGCAACCCGCAGGGGGCGTATGGCTACACCTTC.

The chain combines TRBV28 with TRBJ2-5; perhaps TRBD2 as D (5 bases). This CDR3 is built from 12 residues. Germline CDR1 MDHEN, CDR2 SYDVKM. Between the trimmed V and J ends, which lost 8 bases and 4 bases, there was a span of 11 bases. CDR3 nucleotides: TGTGCCAGCTCGATACGGGGAGAGACCCAGTACTTC. As protein: CASSIRGETQYF.

Details on this clone: The junction and the germline gene differ at one end; a read error may be behind it. The chain combines TRBV5-1 with TRBJ2-2, with D tentatively TRBD2 (6 bases). CDR3 length equals 14 residues. Germline CDR1 is SGHRS and CDR2 is YFSETQ. As DNA, the CDR3 is TGCGCCAGCAGACGGGAGACGAACACCGGGGAGCTATTTTTT. It specifies CASRRETNTGELFF.

The rearrangement links TRBV5-1 to TRBJ2-7; TRBD2 agrees at 7 bases. The CDR3 contains 19 residues. The ends lost 2 bases at V and 6 bases at J; junction bases unmatched: 23. Germline lookup yields CDR1 SGHRS and CDR2 YFSETQ. The CDR3 nucleotides are TGCGCCAGCAGCTTTCACTTTATAGTGGTCCTAGCGGTCCTGCGCGAGCAGTACTTC. Amino acids: CASSFHFIVVLAVLREQYF.

This chain connects TRBV7-2 to TRBJ2-3; 9 nucleotides agree with TRBD2. Germline V gene lookup returns CDR1 SGHTA and CDR2 FQGNSA. The length of the CDR3 is 13 residues. J was trimmed by 8 bases and V by 0 bases; bases with no gene match: 0. The CDR3 region is CASSLARGGTQYF. The CDR3 DNA reads as TGTGCCAGCAGCTTAGCGCGGGGGGGTACGCAGTATTTT.

This chain joins TRBV28 and TRBJ1-2, with D perhaps TRBD1 (5 bases). There are 13 residues in the CDR3. V was pared by 7 bases and J by 4 bases, with 13 bases between. CDR1 is MDHEN and CDR2 is SYDVKM in the germline V gene. The CDR3 coding sequence is TGTGCCAGCAATGGGGCGCGGAGCTATGGCTACACCTTC. Protein sequence: CASNGARSYGYTF.

J is TRBJ1-3 and V is TRBV5-5, with 7 bases matching TRBD1. After removal of 4 bases from V and 4 bases from J, the junction contained 2 bases not matched to a gene. Germline-derived CDR1 and CDR2 are SGHKS and YYEKEE (reference sequence). CDR3 length equals 13 residues. The CDR3 bases are TGTGCCAGCAGCCGGGGACAGGGAAACACCATATATTTT. Translation gives CASSRGQGNTIYF.

This rearrangement joins TRBV28 to TRBJ1-5, with TRBD1 identical over 9 bases. This CDR3 comprises 17 residues. Unmatched junction bases numbered 9, after V lost 6 bases and J lost 0 bases. In germline, CDR1 is MDHEN, CDR2 SYDVKM. The CDR3 DNA follows: TGTGCCAGCAGCACCGGGACAGGGCCATATAGCAATCAGCCCCAGCATTTT. It yields the protein CASSTGTGPYSNQPQHF.

The V call is TRBV10-3, the J call TRBJ2-3; D is perhaps TRBD1 (6 bases). Germline V gene lookup returns CDR1 ENHRY and CDR2 SYGVKD. V lost 6 bases and J 4 bases, leaving 8 bases between the germline ends. The CDR3 length is 12 residues. In DNA, the CDR3 is TGTGCCATCAGACAGGGTCCAGATACGCAGTATTTT. This encodes CAIRQGPDTQYF.

The genes are TRBV2 and TRBJ1-5; D might be TRBD1 (6 bases). The CDR3 extends over 15 amino acids. Trimming removed 5 bases from V and 15 bases from J, with 26 bases in between. Germline V CDR1 and CDR2: SNHLY, FYNNEI. In DNA form, the CDR3 reads TGTGCCAGCAGTAGCGCCGGGACACAAACAACTAGATTGCATTTT. The encoded protein is CASSSAGTQTTRLHF. The full variable domain, with the rest looked up from reference TRBV2 and TRBJ1-5, is EPEVTQTPSHQVTQMGQEVILRCVPISNHLYFYWYRQILGQKVEFLVSFYNNEISEKSEIFDDQFSVERPDGSNFTLKIRSTKLEDSAMYFCASSSAGTQTTRLHFGDGTRLSIL.

This clone was counted between two and nine times. J is TRBJ2-1 and V is TRBV7-2; 10 nucleotides align to TRBD1. Unmatched junction bases numbered 12, after V lost 4 bases and J lost 9 bases. This CDR3 contains 16 residues. Germline V gives CDR1 SGHTA, CDR2 FQGNSA. The CDR3: CASSSQPGQGMGEQFF. Written as DNA, the CDR3 is TGTGCCAGCAGCTCTCAACCGGGACAGGGGATGGGTGAGCAGTTCTTC.

This rearrangement joins TRBV28 to TRBJ1-2, with 7 bases lining up with TRBD1. The J segment lost 7 bases and the V segment lost 6 bases, leaving 8 bases of the junction unmatched. CDR1 is MDHEN and CDR2 is SYDVKM in the germline V gene. This CDR3 has 13 amino acids. CDR3 bases: TGTGCCAGCAGCCACGACAGGGAGGTTGGCTACACCTTC. Its protein product is CASSHDREVGYTF.

V is TRBV10-2 and J is TRBJ1-5; D is possibly TRBD1 (6 bases). Germline loops: CDR1 WSHSY, CDR2 SAAADI. The CDR3 is made up of 14 amino acids. Deletions cut 6 bases from V and 1 base from J, with 10 bases between. The CDR3 bases are TGCGCCAGCAGAAAGGACAGAAGCAATCAGCCCCAGCATTTT. It codes for CASRKDRSNQPQHF.

The V and J genes are TRBV19 and TRBJ2-4, with 9 bases that match TRBD1. Germline assignment: CDR1 LNHDA and CDR2 SQIVND (reference sequence). This CDR3 is 14 amino acids long. With 5 bases clipped from V and 4 bases from J, the junction kept 3 bases outside the gene matches. The chain's CDR3 is CASSPTGGKNIQYF. In nucleotides, the CDR3 is TGTGCCAGTAGTCCGACAGGGGGTAAAAACATTCAGTACTTC. Supplemented by reference TRBV19 and TRBJ2-4, the full variable domain reads DGGITQSPKYLFRKEGQNVTLSCEQNLNHDAMYWYRQDPGQGLRLIYYSQIVNDFQKGDIAEGYSVSREKKESFPLTVTSAQKNPTAFYLCASSPTGGKNIQYFGAGTRLSVL.

The CDR3 DNA sequence: TGCGCCAGCAGCTTAACTAGCGGGAGGGACCACAATGAGCAGTTCTTC. It codes for CASSLTSGRDHNEQFF. The genes are TRBV5-1 and TRBJ2-1, with TRBD2 matching over 13 bases. After removal of 2 bases from V and 5 bases from J, the junction contained 4 bases not matched to a gene. CDR3 size: 16 residues. In germline, CDR1 is SGHRS, CDR2 YFSETQ.

This sequence joins TRBV28 and TRBJ2-1, with unresolved D. This CDR3 contains 16 residues. CDR1 is MDHEN, CDR2 SYDVKM, per germline. The germline V and J ends were trimmed by 6 bases and 1 base, with 16 bases remaining between them. This chain's CDR3 is CASRSLPARSYNEQFF. The DNA for the CDR3 is TGTGCCAGCAGATCCCTTCCCGCTCGGTCCTACAATGAGCAGTTCTTC.

The chain has TRBV9 and TRBJ2-5; D may be TRBD2 (5 bases). In germline, CDR1 is SGDLS, CDR2 YYNGEE. The CDR3 consists of 15 residues. Trimming took 0 bases from V and 2 from J, leaving 11 bases between them. The CDR3 DNA reads TGTGCCAGCAGCGTAGAAGCGGTCCCTCAAGAGACCCAGTACTTC. Amino acid sequence: CASSVEAVPQETQYF.

This clone appeared once. The rearrangement uses TRBV2 and TRBJ2-5; 13 nucleotides match TRBD2. J gave up 4 bases and V 6 bases, and 5 bases lay outside the gene matches. The CDR3 consists of 15 residues. Germline CDR1 reads SNHLY; CDR2 reads FYNNEI. This CDR3 is CASRAGTSGVETQYF. In DNA form, the CDR3 reads TGTGCCAGCAGGGCTGGGACTAGCGGGGTAGAGACCCAGTACTTC.